The 32 T cell receptor beta chains listed next were all sequenced from one sample in a study of radiation and T cells in renal cell carcinoma. TCRdb keeps only in-frame clones here, not all; method: immunoSEQ multiplex PCR. The repertoire holds roughly 130,000 clones, with 81% as singletons. Sample time point: blood 2 weeks post-SBRT. As for treatment: 15 Gy SBRT to primary tumor, nephrectomy 4 weeks later. The sequences come from blood, collected from a patient whose treatment included radiotherapy and nephrectomy. The receptors here all came from a woman in her fifties or sixties with renal cell carcinoma.

The genes are TRBV28 and TRBJ1-6, with 7 bases that match TRBD1. J lost 3 bases, V lost 3 bases, and 2 bases had no gene match. This CDR3 contains 15 residues. The germline gives CDR1 MDHEN, CDR2 SYDVKM. The chain's CDR3 is CASSFSGGYNSPLHF. As DNA, the CDR3 is TGTGCCAGCAGTTTCTCAGGGGGCTATAATTCACCCCTCCACTTT.

The chain carries TRBV27 and TRBJ2-5; D remains unclear. The CDR3 sequence is 17 residues long. Germline V CDR1 and CDR2: MNHEY, SMNVEV (reference sequence). V gave up 2 bases and J gave up 1 base, with 17 bases separating them. Here the CDR3 reads CASSLHPSGVGQETQYF. The DNA for the CDR3 is TGTGCCAGCAGTTTACATCCCTCTGGGGTCGGCCAAGAGACCCAGTACTTC.

J is TRBJ2-7 and V is TRBV4-1, with TRBD2 as a possible D gene (7 bases). CDR1 is MGHRA, CDR2 YSYEKL, per germline. Trimming stripped 6 bases from V and 2 bases from J, with 14 bases between. The CDR3 is 14 amino acids. The CDR3 DNA follows: TGCGCCAGCAGTATCGGGGGGCGCCCCTACGAGCAGTACTTC. Protein sequence: CASSIGGRPYEQYF.

The sample holds one count of this clone. The chain employs TRBV6-1 and TRBJ2-5; 14 positions match TRBD2. The CDR3 loop spans 15 amino acids. V lost 4 bases, J lost 5 bases, and 3 bases stayed unmatched. Germline V CDR1 and CDR2: MNHNS, SASEGT. This chain's CDR3 is CASSGLAGGRETQYF. CDR3 nucleotides: TGTGCCAGCAGTGGACTAGCGGGGGGGCGGGAGACCCAGTACTTC.

The rearrangement uses TRBV29-1 and TRBJ2-1, with 8 nucleotides matching TRBD2. The CDR3 length is 15 residues. Looked up from germline, CDR1 is SQVTM and CDR2 is ANQGSEA. V lost 2 bases and J lost 5; bases outside the gene matches: 8. The CDR3 DNA reads as TGCAGCGTTGAATTGGTGCTAGCGGGTGACAATGAGCAGTTCTTC. Its translation is CSVELVLAGDNEQFF.

The gene calls are TRBV5-4 and TRBJ1-1; TRBD1 matches at 7 bases. The CDR3 length is 13 residues. The V gene end was trimmed by 5 bases and the J gene end by 8 bases; junction bases not matched to a gene: 9. The germline V gene encodes CDR1 SGHNT and CDR2 YYREEE (reference sequence). CDR3 coding DNA: TGTGCCAGCAGGGGCCAGACAGGGCAAGAAGCTTTCTTT. Translating gives CASRGQTGQEAFF. The full variable domain, completed using reference TRBV5-4 and TRBJ1-1, is ETGVTQSPTHLIKTRGQQVTLRCSSQSGHNTVSWYQQALGQGPQFIFQYYREEENGRGNFPPRFSGLQFPNYSSELNVNALELDDSALYLCASRGQTGQEAFFGQGTRLTVV.

The chain joins TRBV27 to TRBJ2-7, with 7 positions matching TRBD1. The CDR3 covers 16 residues. Germline trimming cut 4 bases from V and 3 bases from J; bases unmatched to any gene: 12. Per the germline V gene, CDR1 is MNHEY and CDR2 is SMNVEV (reference sequence). The chain's CDR3 is CASSSDRLALLYEQYF. CDR3 DNA: TGTGCCAGCAGTTCGGACAGGCTTGCACTACTCTACGAGCAGTACTTC.

The genes are TRBV7-9 and TRBJ2-1; possible D gene TRBD1, 5 bases. CDR1 is SEHNR and CDR2 is FQNEAQ in the germline V gene (reference sequence). This CDR3 has 18 amino acids. V lost 1 base, J lost 0 bases, and 16 bases lay in between. The DNA for the CDR3 is TGTGCCAGCAGCTTAGGGGGCGCCGTCAGCAGCTCCTACAATGAGCAGTTCTTC. It encodes CASSLGGAVSSSYNEQFF.

As regards this clone: The junction differs from germline at one of its ends, possibly a read error. This chain joins TRBV6-1 and TRBJ1-5; 11 nucleotides match TRBD1. This CDR3 comprises 14 residues. Germline lookup yields CDR1 MNHNS and CDR2 SASEGT. CDR3 coding DNA: TGTGCCAGCCTGAGGACAGGGGGCAAACAGCCCCAGCATTTT. It codes for CASLRTGGKQPQHF.

The chain employs TRBV27 and TRBJ2-7, with 9 bases that match TRBD2. This CDR3 is built from 14 residues. V lost 9 bases, J lost 0 bases, and 6 bases stayed unmatched. Germline CDR1 MNHEY, CDR2 SMNVEV (reference sequence). This chain's CDR3 is CASSRSGSSYEQYF. CDR3 bases: TGTGCCAGTTCACGTAGCGGGAGCTCCTACGAGCAGTACTTC.

This chain connects TRBV5-8 to TRBJ2-7; 7 bases map to TRBD1. V dropped 4 bases and J dropped 0; count of bases not matched to a gene: 10. CDR3 length: 16 residues. Germline-derived CDR1 and CDR2 are SGHTS and YDEGEE. The CDR3 region is CASSIPQGPDSYEQYF. The CDR3 DNA reads TGTGCCAGCAGCATACCACAGGGGCCCGACTCCTACGAGCAGTACTTC.

CDR3 nucleotide sequence: TGTGCCAGCAGTGAAAAACGGTGGCCGAACACTGAAGCTTTCTTT. This sequence encodes CASSEKRWPNTEAFF. The chain uses TRBV6-1 and TRBJ1-1; D is ambiguous. Looked up from germline, CDR1 is MNHNS and CDR2 is SASEGT. This CDR3 contains 15 residues. V was shortened by 2 bases and J by 1 base, with 11 bases between the two germline ends.

This chain links TRBV5-6 with TRBJ2-3; TRBD1 aligns across 9 bases. With V trimmed by 1 base and J by 5 bases, 5 bases remained unmatched. This CDR3 has 15 amino acids. Per germline, CDR1 SGHDT and CDR2 YYEEEE. The CDR3 is CASSLTGGAGDTQYF. The CDR3 DNA reads as TGTGCCAGCAGCTTGACAGGGGGCGCGGGAGATACGCAGTATTTT.

The V gene is TRBV4-3, the J gene TRBJ1-1; no definite D call. There are 15 residues in the CDR3. The germline V gene has CDR1 LGHNA and CDR2 YSLEER. Trimming removed 1 base from V and 7 bases from J, with 16 bases in between. The CDR3 DNA reads TGCGCCAGCAGCCAAGGAAAGGGAGGCTGGGGTGAAGCTTTCTTT. Translating gives CASSQGKGGWGEAFF.

The table lists this clone with a few counts. This chain's CDR3 is CASSSTGGRYEQYF. CDR3 bases: TGTGCCAGCAGCTCTACAGGGGGCCGGTACGAGCAGTACTTC. This chain links TRBV7-9 with TRBJ2-7, with 9 bases fitting TRBD1. The CDR3 is made up of 14 amino acids. The germline V gene encodes CDR1 SEHNR and CDR2 FQNEAQ (reference sequence). The V segment lost 4 bases and the J segment 4 bases; nucleotides outside the gene matches: 5. Complete variable domain (other parts from reference TRBV7-9 and TRBJ2-7): DTGVSQNPRHKITKRGQNVTFRCDPISEHNRLYWYRQTLGQGPEFLTYFQNEAQLEKSRLLSDRFSAERPKGSFSTLEIQRTEQGDSAMYLCASSSTGGRYEQYFGPGTRLTVT.

V usage is TRBV6-5 and J usage is TRBJ1-2, with D uncertain. Trimming left V 6 bases short and J 7 bases short, with 18 bases between. Germline V CDR1 and CDR2: MNHEY, SVGAGI. The CDR3 is 14 residues long. The CDR3 sequence: CASRRDMGLRGYTF. The CDR3 coding sequence is TGTGCCAGCAGGCGCGATATGGGTTTGCGTGGCTACACCTTC.

The chain has TRBV29-1 and TRBJ2-6; the match to TRBD1 covers 7 bases. V was pared by 4 bases and J by 0 bases, with 9 bases of the junction left unmatched. Germline-derived CDR1 and CDR2 are SQVTM and ANQGSEA. The CDR3 extends over 17 amino acids. The CDR3 DNA reads as TGCAGCGTTGTTACAGGGGCCGACGTCTCTGGGGCCAACGTCCTGACTTTC. Translating gives CSVVTGADVSGANVLTF.

V and J are TRBV5-6 and TRBJ2-5; no reliable D call. The end of the DNA aligns better with TRBJ2-7, so the J call may be wrong. Germline assignment: CDR1 SGHDT and CDR2 YYEEEE. The CDR3 is 11 amino acids. The CDR3 nucleotides are TGTGCCAGCAGCAGAAACTACGAGCAGTACTTC. Encoded protein: CASSRNYEQYF.

The V and J genes are TRBV5-5 and TRBJ1-1, with D possibly TRBD1 on 5 matching bases. Trimming took 4 bases from V and 4 from J, leaving 14 bases between them. CDR1 is SGHKS, CDR2 YYEKEE, per germline (reference sequence). The CDR3 extends over 14 amino acids. The chain's CDR3 is CASSPDGGITEAFF. The CDR3 nucleotides read TGTGCCAGCAGCCCGGACGGGGGGATCACTGAAGCTTTCTTT.

The chain has TRBV2 and TRBJ1-6; D not resolved. The V end lost 0 bases, the J end lost 10 bases, and 1 base lay between the germline ends. There are 11 residues in the CDR3. The V gene's germline CDR1 is SNHLY and CDR2 FYNNEI. Here the CDR3 reads CASSEASPLHF. The CDR3 DNA reads as TGTGCCAGCAGTGAAGCGTCACCCCTCCACTTT.

The rearrangement joins TRBV5-4 to TRBJ1-2, with no clear D. Germline CDR1 reads SGHNT; CDR2 reads YYREEE (reference sequence). V was shortened by 2 bases and J by 8 bases, with 16 bases between the two germline ends. This CDR3 is built from 14 residues. The CDR3 DNA sequence: TGTGCCAGCAGCTTCAGCCCCCTGGGAGGAGGCTACACCTTC. It translates to CASSFSPLGGGYTF. Variable domain in full (rest from reference TRBV5-4 and TRBJ1-2): ETGVTQSPTHLIKTRGQQVTLRCSSQSGHNTVSWYQQALGQGPQFIFQYYREEENGRGNFPPRFSGLQFPNYSSELNVNALELDDSALYLCASSFSPLGGGYTFGSGTRLTVV.

This rearrangement joins TRBV27 to TRBJ1-1; D perhaps matches TRBD1 (6 bases). This CDR3 has 12 amino acids. Trimming removed 8 bases from V and 8 bases from J, with 15 bases in between. Germline CDR1 MNHEY, CDR2 SMNVEV (reference sequence). In nucleotides, the CDR3 is TGTGCCAGCCGTATGGCCGGGACAGAAGCTTTCTTT. Protein product: CASRMAGTEAFF.

This clone was counted once. The chain couples TRBV28 to TRBJ2-3; the match to TRBD2 covers 8 bases. V trimming: 6 bases; J trimming: 3 bases; junction bases outside the gene matches: 8. Germline V CDR1 and CDR2: MDHEN, SYDVKM. CDR3 length: 15 amino acids. CDR3 loop: CASSLYGTSTDTQYF. The CDR3 DNA reads TGTGCCAGCAGCCTATATGGGACTAGTACAGATACGCAGTATTTT.

V and J are TRBV6-5 and TRBJ1-3; the D gene is possibly TRBD1 (5 bases). There are 15 residues in the CDR3. V was cut by 6 bases and J by 0 bases, with 12 bases left in between. CDR1 and CDR2 (germline): MNHEY, SVGAGI. CDR3 amino acids: CASRAGLHSGNTIYF. CDR3 coding DNA: TGTGCCAGCAGGGCGGGACTGCACTCTGGAAACACCATATATTTT.

This clone was detected only a few times. This chain connects TRBV7-2 to TRBJ2-1; the match to TRBD2 covers 9 bases. Germline CDR1 is SGHTA and CDR2 is FQGNSA. The CDR3 runs 16 residues. The V segment lost 5 bases and the J segment 10 bases; nucleotides outside the gene matches: 15. CDR3 nucleotides: TGTGCCAGCAGCCTCGGGACTAGCTTAGGGATGGGCGAGCAGTTCTTC. Protein: CASSLGTSLGMGEQFF.

The CDR3 DNA sequence: TGTGCCTGGTCGAAGCGGGAGTTGTACAATGAGCAGTTCTTC. This translates into CAWSKRELYNEQFF. The rearrangement joins TRBV30 to TRBJ2-1, with TRBD2 matching 8 bases. V shed 5 bases, J shed 4 bases, and the junction held 7 bases outside the gene matches. In germline, CDR1 is GTSNPN, CDR2 SVGIG (reference sequence). The CDR3 loop spans 14 amino acids.

DNA for the CDR3: TGTGCCAGCAGTGGGCGTGCAACTAATGAAAAACTGTTTTTT. Its translation is CASSGRATNEKLFF. The rearrangement joins TRBV27 to TRBJ1-4; no firm D call. The CDR3 spans 14 residues. The germline gives CDR1 MNHEY, CDR2 SMNVEV (reference sequence). The germline V and J ends were trimmed by 5 bases and 0 bases, with 7 bases remaining between them. Full variable domain (remainder filled in from reference TRBV27 and TRBJ1-4): EAQVTQNPRYLITVTGKKLTVTCSQNMNHEYMSWYRQDPGLGLRQIYYSMNVEVTDKGDVPEGYKVSRKEKRNFPLILESPSPNQTSLYFCASSGRATNEKLFFGSGTQLSVL.

The rearrangement joins TRBV6-1 to TRBJ1-1; D is possibly TRBD1 (6 bases). V gave up 6 bases and J gave up 1 base, with 12 bases separating them. The CDR3 runs 14 residues. Germline V gene sequence: CDR1 MNHNS, CDR2 SASEGT. The CDR3 DNA reads as TGTGCCAGCAGCTGGGACACCCGGAACACTGAAGCTTTCTTT. This codes for CASSWDTRNTEAFF.

There are a few counts of this clone. The V call is TRBV27, the J call TRBJ1-1; tentative D call: TRBD1 (6 bases). The CDR3 runs to 14 residues. Trimming pared 5 bases from V and 2 bases from J, leaving 12 bases between. Germline loops: CDR1 MNHEY, CDR2 SMNVEV (reference sequence). The CDR3 protein is CASSPGTHNTEAFF. Here the CDR3 DNA reads TGTGCCAGCAGTCCTGGGACACATAACACTGAAGCTTTCTTT.

The chain recombines TRBV4-1 with TRBJ2-7; the match to TRBD2 covers 10 bases. CDR3 length equals 17 residues. The ends lost 1 base at V and 7 bases at J; junction bases unmatched: 13. Germline CDR1 and CDR2: MGHRA and YSYEKL. The CDR3 region is CASSQVPSGGARGEQYF. The CDR3 nucleotides are TGCGCCAGCAGCCAAGTTCCGAGCGGGGGGGCCCGTGGTGAGCAGTACTTC.

This clone was found a few times. The chain is built from TRBV27 and TRBJ1-2; TRBD1 agrees at 11 bases. CDR1 is MNHEY, CDR2 SMNVEV, per germline (reference sequence). Germline trimming cut 2 bases from V and 4 bases from J; bases unmatched to any gene: 3. This CDR3 region has 15 residues. In nucleotides, the CDR3 is TGTGCCAGCAGTTTAGGGACAGGGGGAATCTATGGCTACACCTTC. Encoded protein: CASSLGTGGIYGYTF.

This chain's CDR3 is CASSQGPQQGSYGYTF. The CDR3 DNA reads as TGCGCCAGCAGCCAAGGTCCCCAGCAGGGGTCCTATGGCTACACCTTC. The genes are TRBV4-1 and TRBJ1-2; a weak D match, TRBD1 (6 bases). The CDR3 covers 16 residues. Germline CDR1 and CDR2: MGHRA and YSYEKL. The ends were cut back, 1 base at V and 4 bases at J, with 16 bases in the middle.